The entry below gives a single TCR beta chain sequence along with its context. This specimen includes other DNA sequences encoding the same CDR3. How the authors handled the data: Counts of nucleated cells, estimated from reference gene primer amplification, were obtained. Clones were read by immunoSEQ multiplex PCR, and TCRdb kept only the in-frame ones, dropping some. V, J and clone size reflect that table, while D and trimming were determined from the DNA. The data contain about 320,000 clones, over 85% of them seen just once; the ten biggest clones take up roughly 2.5%. These data originate in a study of blood T cell repertoires in COVID-19. Study-level information: COVID-19 samples from acute and convalescent phases originated in the United States, Italy and Spain.

Donors were grouped by their self-reported clinical history. The study counted Cohort 3 donors as recovered given two negative PCRs, clearance, or symptom resolution. Germline V gene data show CDR1 as SGDLS and CDR2 as YYNGEE. This CDR3 comprises 15 residues. V lost 4 bases and J lost 0, with 11 bases in between. The sequence came from a man aged 55 to 70 who had recovered from COVID-19. Material: PBMCs or T cells enriched from blood (not recorded which). The genes are TRBV9 and TRBJ2-1; TRBD1 is a possible D gene (6 bases). In DNA form, the CDR3 reads TGTGCCAGCAGCCCAACAGGGAGCTCCTACAATGAGCAGTTCTTC. It translates to CASSPTGSSYNEQFF.